Sequencing of this TCR beta chain was carried out in a study of blood T cell repertoires in COVID-19. V gave up 6 bases and J gave up 6 bases; unmatched junction bases: 6. Germline V gene sequence: CDR1 ENHRY, CDR2 SYGVKD. This CDR3 comprises 13 residues. Original handling: Quantification of nucleated cells was approximated via reference gene primer amplification. Libraries were prepared by immunoSEQ multiplex PCR; TCRdb keeps only in-frame clonotypes and omits some of them. V and J calls and clone size are given by that table; D and trimming were obtained from the DNA. The sample shows around 250,000 clones, roughly 84% of them seen only once.

This chain uses TRBV10-3 with TRBJ2-3; TRBD2 matches at 7 bases. Sequencing was done on a sample of peripheral blood. This clonotype was obtained from a middle-aged woman who had recovered from COVID-19. The chain's CDR3 is CAISATGGDTQYF. CDR3 coding DNA: TGTGCCATCAGCGCAACCGGGGGGGATACGCAGTATTTT.